This T cell receptor beta chain was recovered during a study of OX40 agonist ivuxolimab in advanced cancers. Autoimmune disease history or systemic immunosuppression excluded patients. Study-level results: Clonal expansion from baseline to week 6 occurred in both CD4+ and CD8+ T cells. On average, CD8+ T cells had more expanded clones than CD4+. Researchers did not establish what antigens the expanded peripheral T cells target.

Worth noting for this clone: Its matching antigen is unknown.

Per germline, CDR1 MNHEY and CDR2 SVGAGI. V was cut by 2 bases and J by 1 base, with 11 bases left in between. CDR3 length: 15 amino acids. The method was immunoSEQ multiplex PCR; TCRdb's version includes in-frame clones alone and lacks a portion of them. Among about 27,000 clones, approximately 85% were seen once, and the ten largest hold around 50%. The rearrangement uses TRBV6-5 and TRBJ1-1; possible D gene TRBD1, 5 bases. This sample comprised CD4+ or CD8+ T cells sorted from blood, obtained in a trial of the OX40 agonist ivuxolimab. The receptor's source is an adult with an advanced solid tumor such as melanoma, head and neck, liver or kidney cancer. The CDR3 protein is CASSYSRGWNTEAFF. Written as DNA, the CDR3 is TGTGCCAGCAGTTACAGCCGGGGCTGGAACACTGAAGCTTTCTTT.